This T cell receptor (beta chain) was obtained from a study of shared clonotypes between healthy human individuals (dated by TCRdb to about 2020). Regarding the research as a whole: A few men and a couple of women, aged 18 to 49 years, made up the cohort. Different laboratories and diverse techniques were used to prepare libraries and sequence TCR repertoires, to increase sequencing depth and limit assay-specific biases. Per donor, three plates each were used for CD4 naive and CD4 memory, two for CD8 naive, and one for CD8 memory. Leukapheresis yielded between about 0.85 and 9 billion PBMCs per donor. To estimate repertoire size and how much clonotypes are shared between individuals, the study performed deep sequencing of blood TCR repertoires from about five healthy adults.

Donors were healthy HIV-negative adults with no recently reported acute infections or vaccinations. Only Caucasian adults living in Nashville, Tennessee, USA were represented among the donors. Magnetic negative selection was used to enrich CD4+ T cells, after which naive cells were positively selected on CD45RA and the negative fraction became the memory subset. After blood collection by leukapheresis, PBMCs were isolated using Ficoll-Histopaque density gradient centrifugation and then cryopreserved in the vapor phase of liquid nitrogen. Purity and quantity of every magnetically sorted T cell population were checked by analytical flow cytometry. Genomic DNA was isolated from every sorted fraction and measured by UV absorbance on a Nanodrop 2000c. Using the deep immunoSEQ assay, TCR CDR3 regions were amplified from genomic DNA by multiplex PCR. Genomic DNA extracted from each cell subset was distributed evenly over all wells of several immunoSEQ 96-well plates, and each plate served as one replicate. For sorted subsets, about 220 ng of genomic DNA, equivalent to 25,000 to 35,000 T cell genomes, went into each replicate PCR. Purified libraries were measured with a Qubit 3.0 fluorometer, size-checked on a Bioanalyzer 2100, and measured again with the KAPA Library Quantification kit. A separate single-read 150-cycle Illumina NextSeq 550 flow cell was used to sequence each immunoSEQ 96-well plate. On the authors' methods: Because the immunoSEQ output included only junctional sequences and no quality scores, the filtering could not be the same as the filtering used for full-length reads. To assign V/J genes and CDR3, sequences were annotated against IMGT germline references using PyIR, a Python wrapper for IgBLAST v1.9. Reads with weak V/J assignments (E-value above 1e-6), missing CDR3, stop codons, out-of-frame junctions, or ambiguous translated residues were removed. V3J clonotypes were defined as sequences sharing the same inferred V gene, J gene, and CDR3 amino acid sequence. Percentage overlap between repertoires was calculated by dividing the number of shared unique clonotypes by the size of the smaller repertoire. Richness of each repertoire was evaluated using RTK rarefaction, the Chao1 estimator, and Recon v2.1 estimates of unobserved clonotypes. Generation probabilities for all TCRbeta clonotypes obtained by the gDNA method from a few donors were computed using OLGA. This immuneACCESS table, as held by TCRdb, lists in-frame sequences with V and J called but not all clones. Of the missing ones, under half trace to an unresolved V gene in checked studies; the others have no known cause. V, J and clone size are taken as reported in that table, and D and trimming were inferred from the DNA itself. A total of about 2.4 million clones appear in this sample, more than 80% of them only once. The top ten clonotypes cover around 0.15% of the sample.

With respect to this clone: What antigen it recognizes has not been identified. There are no base qualities to consult, and no much larger clone falls within one base.

Study-wide findings and limitations: Estimated clonotype richness was generally larger for naive than for memory subsets. Around 5.4% of naive CD4, around 3.5% of naive CD8, approximately 2.2% of memory CD4, and 0.35% to 0.4% of memory CD8 clonotypes were shared across several donors. Compared with non-shared clonotypes, the clonotypes found in all four sorted-subset donors had higher generation probabilities. The small number of donors limited the genetic and exposure-history diversity represented. Pairwise subsampling led to the expectation that sequencing depth would affect the degree of clonotype sharing among donors. Incomplete sequencing was indicated by rarefaction of sorted-subset datasets, despite the large sequencing depth. Sampling was restricted to blood, and TCR repertoires in tissues likely differ from the TCR repertoires found in blood.

There are 14 amino acids in the CDR3, from cysteine to phenylalanine inclusive. Only the CDR3 portion is preserved as DNA: 42 bases, with reading frame beginning at the first base. Trimming at the junction amounts to 6 bases on V and 4 bases on J, and the germline ends lie 15 bases apart. CDR1 MNHEY and CDR2 SVGAGI were looked up in the germline V gene. The rearranged chain carries TRBV6-5 and TRBJ1-2, with TRBD1 tentatively as D gene (5 bases match). This sequence was found in a young man in good health. Source material: naive CD4+ T cells sorted from blood. The cell subset or site tag for this specimen amounts to: CD45RA+ positively selected. The CDR3 protein sequence reads: CASSYDRLSYGYTF. The base sequence is TGTGCCAGCAGCTATGACAGACTATCCTATGGCTACACCTTC.